These 3 T cell receptor beta chains share one sample of origin, sequenced in a study of T cell changes during pregnancy in multiple sclerosis. Produced via immunoSEQ multiplex PCR; TCRdb's table is partial and in-frame only. The data contain approximately 30,000 clones, roughly nine tenths of them singletons. The sample was CD8+ T cells from peripheral blood mononuclear cells, taken after pregnancy. The receptor source for this set is a female donor with multiple sclerosis, enrolled in a pregnancy study.

V gene TRBV2 combines with J gene TRBJ1-5; D call uncertain. This CDR3 has 14 residues. V dropped 3 bases and J dropped 1 base, with 7 bases sitting between them. Germline V gene lookup returns CDR1 SNHLY and CDR2 FYNNEI. The CDR3 sequence: CASSEGGSNQPQHF. The CDR3 region has the DNA TGTGCCAGCAGTGAGGGAGGGAGCAATCAGCCCCAGCATTTT. Full variable domain (missing parts from reference TRBV2 and TRBJ1-5): EPEVTQTPSHQVTQMGQEVILRCVPISNHLYFYWYRQILGQKVEFLVSFYNNEISEKSEIFDDQFSVERPDGSNFTLKIRSTKLEDSAMYFCASSEGGSNQPQHFGDGTRLSIL.

This chain connects TRBV7-6 to TRBJ2-1; the match to TRBD2 covers 9 bases. This CDR3 is built from 16 residues. From germline, CDR1 is SGHVS and CDR2 FNYEAQ. V was pared by 1 base and J by 7 bases, with 8 bases of the junction left unmatched. The CDR3 loop is CASSLVGGGAWNEQFF. The CDR3 DNA sequence: TGTGCCAGCAGCTTAGTGGGCGGGGGGGCATGGAATGAGCAGTTCTTC.

The V and J genes are TRBV9 and TRBJ2-1; 9 nucleotides align to TRBD2. This CDR3 comprises 15 residues. Germline loops: CDR1 SGDLS, CDR2 YYNGEE. V dropped 1 base and J dropped 6; count of bases not matched to a gene: 5. The CDR3, as DNA: TGTGCCAGCAGCGTATCCGGGACTAGCCGCAATGAGCAGTTCTTC. Translated, it gives CASSVSGTSRNEQFF.